This T cell receptor beta chain was recorded in a study of blood T cell repertoires in COVID-19. Study at large: The United States, Italy and Spain were the sources of the acute and convalescent COVID-19 samples. PBMCs, B-cell-depleted T cells, or T cells provided the cDNA or gDNA that made up the material.

The V segment lost 2 bases and the J segment 2 bases; nucleotides outside the gene matches: 9. The CDR3 covers 16 residues. Germline-derived CDR1 and CDR2 are MNHEY and SVGAGI. In the original processing: Using reference gene primer amplification, nucleated cell counts were estimated. Produced via immunoSEQ multiplex PCR; TCRdb's table is partial and in-frame only. V, J and clone size are taken as reported in that table, and D and trimming were inferred from the DNA itself. The table shows 95,000 to 100,000 clones, with around 80% occurring only once. The sequencing input was peripheral blood. The clonotype originates from a human donor in a cohort sampled during active COVID-19. V is TRBV6-5 and J is TRBJ2-7, with 7 bases aligning to TRBD1. As DNA, the CDR3 is TGTGCCAGCAGTTACCTAGGGACAGAGGAGCCCTACGAGCAGTACTTC. It translates to CASSYLGTEEPYEQYF.